This is a list of T cell receptor beta chains from one sample in a study of CD8 T cells in ankylosing spondylitis. TCRdb reprocessed the 5' RACE reads with MiXCR, giving one entry per CDR3 protein. Counted here are about 160,000 distinct CDR3 sequences, about 17% occurring once; the ten biggest clones make up about 8.3%. What was sequenced was blood, either unsorted or a sorted T cell fraction (not recorded which). Receptors originate from a male donor with ankylosing spondylitis or in good health (not recorded which). The CDR3 runs from the conserved cysteine through the conserved F or W. A D gene is named only where the DNA matches it firmly. Only some rows state a clone size, as once, few, many or a class for expanded clones.

TRBJ2-1 TRBD1 NA TRBV9 CASSPRGQSSYNEQFF TGTGCCAGCAGCCCTCGGGGACAGTCCTCCTACAATGAGCAGTTCTTC
TRBJ1-5 NA NA TRBV4-1 CASSQFTGNQPQHF TGCGCCAGCAGCCAATTCACAGGCAATCAGCCCCAGCATTTT
TRBJ2-4 TRBD1 many TRBV27 CASKRTQQGVVDIQYF TGTGCCAGCAAGAGGACCCAACAGGGGGTTGTGGACATTCAGTACTTC
TRBJ2-1 NA NA TRBV10-3 CATQSGLGDNEQFF TGTGCCACACAATCGGGACTGGGGGACAATGAGCAGTTCTTC
TRBJ2-7 NA few TRBV3-1 CASSSRGVLTEQYF TGTGCCAGCAGCTCCCGAGGAGTTCTCACCGAGCAGTACTTC
TRBJ1-2 NA NA TRBV20-1 CSARDGGTHGYTF TGCAGTGCTAGAGATGGGGGTACGCATGGCTACACCTTC
TRBJ1-4 TRBD1 NA TRBV6-1 CASSGDRSNEKLFF TGTGCCAGCAGCGGGGACAGATCTAATGAAAAACTGTTTTTT
TRBJ1-4 NA NA TRBV6-1 CASSPSPGGFNEKLFF TGTGCCAGCTCTCCCTCCCCCGGAGGTTTCAATGAAAAACTGTTTTTT
TRBJ2-7 NA once TRBV5-1 CASSLERTDVDEQYF TGCGCCAGCAGCTTGGAAAGGACGGACGTCGACGAGCAGTACTTC
TRBJ2-3 TRBD2 few TRBV11-2 CASSPMGLAGFTDTQYF TGTGCCAGCAGCCCTATGGGACTAGCGGGGTTCACAGATACGCAGTATTTT
TRBJ1-5 NA few TRBV24-1 CATSSTGNQPQHF TGTGCCACCAGTTCCACAGGGAATCAGCCCCAGCATTTT
TRBJ2-3 TRBD2 many TRBV5-1 CASSLTSGIFTDTQYF TGCGCCAGCAGCTTGACTAGCGGGATTTTCACAGATACGCAGTATTTT
TRBJ1-1 NA NA TRBV6-5 CASSYSTPNTEAFF TGTGCCAGCAGTTACTCCACACCTAACACTGAAGCTTTCTTT
TRBJ2-3 NA few TRBV28 CASSLGGGWGTDTQYF TGTGCCAGCAGTTTAGGTGGCGGATGGGGCACAGATACGCAGTATTTT
TRBJ2-1 NA many TRBV28 CASTRVGTPKGNEQFF TGTGCCAGCACGCGGGTAGGAACCCCAAAGGGCAATGAGCAGTTCTTC
TRBJ2-6 NA many TRBV5-1 CASSSQTGANVLTF TGCGCCAGCAGCTCTCAGACAGGCGCCAACGTCCTGACTTTC
TRBJ2-1 NA NA TRBV5-1 CASSFGVEQFF TGCGCCAGCAGCTTTGGTGTTGAGCAGTTCTTC
TRBJ2-1 NA many TRBV5-1 CASSLGDRQFF TGCGCCAGCAGCTTAGGGGATCGCCAGTTCTTC
TRBJ1-5 NA many TRBV5-1 CASSLHSNQPQHF TGCGCCAGCAGCTTGCATAGCAATCAGCCCCAGCATTTT
TRBJ2-1 NA many TRBV9 CASLPGWWQFF TGTGCCAGCTTACCCGGATGGTGGCAGTTCTTC
TRBJ2-3 NA NA TRBV7-2 CASSLFARVADTQYF TGTGCCAGCAGCTTATTTGCCCGAGTCGCAGATACGCAGTATTTT
TRBJ2-6 NA many TRBV5-1 CASSLYGGAGANVLTF TGCGCCAGCAGCTTGTACGGGGGTGCTGGGGCCAACGTCCTGACTTTC
TRBJ1-5 TRBD1 many TRBV28 CASRRQGGSNQPQHF TGTGCCAGCAGAAGACAGGGGGGCAGCAATCAGCCCCAGCATTTT
TRBJ2-1 TRBD2 medium-sized TRBV20-1 CSAKNSGRLGNEQFF TGCAGTGCGAAGAATAGCGGGAGATTGGGCAATGAGCAGTTCTTC
TRBJ2-1 NA few TRBV5-4 CASSLAPGNEQFF TGTGCCAGCAGCTTGGCACCGGGTAATGAGCAGTTCTTC
TRBJ2-5 TRBD2 many TRBV20-1 CSAPGPSGGYTTQYF TGCAGTGCCCCAGGCCCTAGCGGAGGATATACGACCCAGTACTTC